This paragraph reports one T cell receptor (beta chain). The data were produced by immunoSEQ multiplex PCR, yet TCRdb's version contains in-frame clones alone and is incomplete. In the table there are some 100,000 clones, roughly 90% of which are singletons. This entry belongs to a study of control samples from healthy donors and cancer patients. Trimming shortened V by 0 bases and J by 6 bases, and 6 bases separated the two germline ends. The CDR3 sequence is 13 residues long. The germline CDR1 and CDR2 sequences are KGHSH and LQKENI. The receptor's source is a woman between 50 and 59 years old in good health. The sequenced sample consisted of blood. The chain recombines TRBV18 with TRBJ2-1; D uncertain. The CDR3 loop reads CASSPPFGNEQFF. The CDR3, as DNA: TGTGCCAGCTCACCACCTTTTGGCAATGAGCAGTTCTTC.